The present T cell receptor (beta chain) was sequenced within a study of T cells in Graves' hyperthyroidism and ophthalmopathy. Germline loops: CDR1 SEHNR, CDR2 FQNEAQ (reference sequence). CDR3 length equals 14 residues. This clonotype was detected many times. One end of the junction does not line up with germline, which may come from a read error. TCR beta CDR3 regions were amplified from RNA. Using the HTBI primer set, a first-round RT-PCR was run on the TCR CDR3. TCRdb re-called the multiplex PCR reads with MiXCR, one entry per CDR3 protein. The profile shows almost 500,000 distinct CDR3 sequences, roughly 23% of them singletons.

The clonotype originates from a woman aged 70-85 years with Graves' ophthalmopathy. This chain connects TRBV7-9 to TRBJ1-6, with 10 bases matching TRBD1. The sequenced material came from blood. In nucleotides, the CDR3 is TGTGCCAGCAGTTTAGGACAGGGGGGCTCACCCCTCCACTTT. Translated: CASSLGQGGSPLHF. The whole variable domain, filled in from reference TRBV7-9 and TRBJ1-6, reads DTGVSQNPRHKITKRGQNVTFRCDPISEHNRLYWYRQTLGQGPEFLTYFQNEAQLEKSRLLSDRFSAERPKGSFSTLEIQRTEQGDSAMYLCASSLGQGGSPLHFGNGTRLTVT.